The 11 T cell receptor beta chains given below trace back to one sample, sequenced in a study of T cells in Graves' hyperthyroidism and ophthalmopathy (dated by TCRdb to between 2018 and 2020). The receptor library was made with multiplex PCR. Instrument on record: Illumina HiSeq 2000. Amplification of TCR beta CDR3 regions was carried out from RNA transcripts. For the first round of RT-PCR on the TCR CDR3, the HTBI primer set was used together with the Qiagen OneStep RT-PCR kit. Starting from the raw public reads, TCRdb applied fastp trimming at Q25, assembled clones with MiXCR and retained in-frame beta chains. Rows matching on CDR3 protein sequence are summarized as one entry with the most common DNA and genes. This sample is represented by 560,000 or so distinct CDR3 sequences; nearly 20% of them were singletons. The ten largest account for 40% to 50% of the sample. Sequenced input: blood. The receptors were gathered from a man aged 35 to 55 with Graves' ophthalmopathy.

The sample holds many counts of this clonotype. The gene calls are TRBV28 and TRBJ2-7, with 11 bases lining up with TRBD2. CDR1 is MDHEN, CDR2 SYDVKM, per germline. V gave up 1 base and J gave up 4 bases; unmatched junction bases: 3. The CDR3 extends over 15 amino acids. CDR3 nucleotides: TGTGCCAGCAGTTTATCGGCTAGCGGGAGGTACGAGCAGTACTTC. It specifies CASSLSASGRYEQYF.

This clonotype occurred a few times. The rearrangement links TRBV7-8 to TRBJ1-2; tentatively, D is TRBD1 (6 bases). With 1 base removed from V and 8 bases from J, the gap between germline ends came to 14 bases. The CDR3 is 14 amino acids. Germline V gives CDR1 SGHVS, CDR2 FQNEAQ. CDR3 nucleotides: TGTGCCAGCAGCTTAGGTGAACAGGGTGTCGGCTACACCTTC. Translating it yields CASSLGEQGVGYTF.

This chain links TRBV14 with TRBJ2-1; TRBD1 might be the D (5 bases). CDR1 is SGHDN and CDR2 is FVKESK in the germline V gene. This CDR3 is built from 15 residues. V lost 0 bases and J lost 8, with 14 bases in between. As DNA, the CDR3 is TGTGCCAGCAGCCAAGATTGGGGCAGGCTCGATGAGCAGTTCTTC. This codes for CASSQDWGRLDEQFF. Filled out from reference TRBV14 and TRBJ2-1, the complete variable domain reads EAGVTQFPSHSVIEKGQTVTLRCDPISGHDNLYWYRRVMGKEIKFLLHFVKESKQDESGMPNNRFLAERTGGTYSTLKVQPAELEDSGVYFCASSQDWGRLDEQFFGPGTRLTVL.

The J gene is TRBJ2-3, the V gene TRBV2; 13 bases line up with TRBD2. This CDR3 has 14 residues. In germline, CDR1 is SNHLY, CDR2 FYNNEI. With V trimmed by 7 bases and J by 6 bases, 4 bases remained unmatched. CDR3 coding DNA: TGTGCCAGCACCCCGACTAGCGGGGGGGATACGCAGTATTTT. It specifies CASTPTSGGDTQYF.

This clonotype came up many times. As DNA, the CDR3 is TGCGCCAGCAGCTTTCTAAGCGGGAGAGTCGCAGATACGCAGTATTTT. This sequence encodes CASSFLSGRVADTQYF. This chain links TRBV5-1 with TRBJ2-3, with 8 nucleotides matching TRBD2. This CDR3 region has 16 residues. V was pared by 2 bases and J by 4 bases, with 9 bases of the junction left unmatched. Germline CDR1 reads SGHRS; CDR2 reads YFSETQ. The full variable domain, rest sourced from reference TRBV5-1 and TRBJ2-3, is KAGVTQTPRYLIKTRGQQVTLSCSPISGHRSVSWYQQTPGQGLQFLFEYFSETQRNKGNFPGRFSGRQFSNSRSEMNVSTLELGDSALYLCASSFLSGRVADTQYFGPGTRLTVL.

This clonotype showed up just a few times. A junction end diverges from the germline sequence, so it may reflect a read error. The CDR3 DNA reads as TGTGCCGGCAGTGAACGGGGGACAGGGATTAATGAAAAACTGTTTTTT. Translating gives CAGSERGTGINEKLFF. The gene calls are TRBV2 and TRBJ1-4; TRBD1 matches at 9 bases. Germline CDR1 SNHLY, CDR2 FYNNEI. This CDR3 spans 16 amino acids.

The rearrangement links TRBV9 to TRBJ2-7; 12 nucleotides align to TRBD1. This CDR3 contains 15 residues. CDR1 and CDR2 (germline): SGDLS, YYNGEE. Losses at the gene ends were 3 bases for V and 3 bases for J; bases not matched to a gene: 4. The CDR3 DNA reads as TGTGCCAGCAGCGGAGGGACAGGGGGCTTCTACGAGCAGTACTTC. Translated, it gives CASSGGTGGFYEQYF.

On this clonotype itself: Lacking the conserved final phenylalanine or tryptophan, this CDR3 likely reflects a read error. The V gene is TRBV18, the J gene TRBJ2-1, with 9 bases identical to TRBD1. Germline values: CDR1 KGHSH, CDR2 LQKENI. The CDR3 length is 18 residues. V shed 1 base and J 1 base; nucleotides not matched to a gene: 8. The CDR3 sequence is CASSPLQGQGLSYNEQFS. In DNA, the CDR3 is TGTGCCAGCTCACCACTCCAAGGACAGGGGTTATCCTACAATGAGCAGTTCTCC.

The chain couples TRBV6-1 to TRBJ2-7, with 7 bases fitting TRBD1. The germline V gene encodes CDR1 MNHNS and CDR2 SASEGT. The V and J ends lost 5 bases and 2 bases, in that order; junction bases with no gene match: 6. CDR3 length: 14 amino acids. The CDR3 coding sequence is TGTGCCAGCAGTCCGACAGGGAGACCCTACGAGCAGTACTTC. Encoded protein: CASSPTGRPYEQYF.

This rearrangement joins TRBV10-3 to TRBJ2-5; D gene uncertain. This CDR3 spans 14 amino acids. CDR1 ENHRY and CDR2 SYGVKD come from the germline V gene. The V gene lost 2 bases and the J gene lost 2 bases, with 9 bases spanning the gap. The CDR3 nucleotides are TGTGCCATCAGTGAGCAAACTCCACAAGAGACCCAGTACTTC. Translated, it gives CAISEQTPQETQYF.

This clonotype was seen repeatedly, ten times or more. The chain combines TRBV3-1 with TRBJ1-2, with a weak D call TRBD1 (5 bases). Deletions cut 2 bases from V and 3 bases from J, with 10 bases between. The CDR3 contains 14 residues. Germline V gene lookup returns CDR1 LGHDT and CDR2 YNNKEL (reference sequence). Written as DNA, the CDR3 is TGTGCCAGCAGCCAATTTCGGGGACACTATGGCTACACCTTC. Amino acid sequence: CASSQFRGHYGYTF.